The present entry profiles one T cell receptor (beta chain) with its context. Its antigen remains unidentified. Base-call qualities are not available, and no considerably larger clone is one nucleotide away. These data are taken from a study of control samples from healthy donors and cancer patients (TCRdb year 2020). Library preparation used the immunoSEQ multiplex PCR assay. TCRdb's version of the immuneACCESS table is confined to in-frame rearrangements and falls short of the full clone set. An unresolved V gene accounts for under half of the shortfall where checked; the remainder is of unknown origin. The sample yields 12,000 to 15,000 clones; approximately 80% were counted once. The ten largest clones represent roughly 18% of the sample. V is cut back by 6 bases and J by 7 bases, with 5 bases in the junction unmatched. The CDR3 runs 12 residues from the cysteine to the phenylalanine. Of all the DNA, just the CDR3 is kept, 36 bases in frame from base 1.

The V and J genes are TRBV12-3 or TRBV12-4 and TRBJ1-2, and TRBD1 aligns with 7 junction nucleotides. Sequenced: formalin-fixed, paraffin-embedded tissue. This sequence was found in a female donor with lung cancer. CDR3 sequence: CASRQQGSGYTF. The nucleotide sequence is TGTGCCAGCAGGCAACAGGGGTCTGGCTACACCTTC.